This T cell receptor beta chain was captured by sequencing in a study of regulatory T cells in long-lasting Graves disease. Broader study findings: It is possible that accuracy was reduced by the small size of the sample.

Time point reported: newly diagnosed GD, antithyroid drugs for less than 3 months. There was RNA extracted from PBMCs, and the TCR library was made from it. In this sample, this clonotype turned up many times. The antigen remains unidentified. Trimming took off 2 bases at V and 4 bases at J, with 23 bases between the two ends. CDR1 MNHEY and CDR2 SMNVEV come from the germline V gene (reference sequence). This CDR3 contains 18 residues. The authors built TCR beta libraries using iRepertoire HTBI primers and Arm-PCR of CDR3 regions. Each CDR3 protein gets one entry after TCRdb re-called the multiplex PCR reads with MiXCR. The sample lists 500,000 or so distinct CDR3 sequences; 14% were seen once. These data were likewise used in another study, on T cells in Graves' hyperthyroidism and ophthalmopathy.

The rearrangement uses TRBV27 and TRBJ2-5, with D possibly TRBD1 on 6 matching bases. The sequence derives from a woman in her fifties or sixties with Graves disease. Sample: peripheral blood mononuclear cells (PBMCs), taken at new diagnosis, from a patient treated with antithyroid drugs. This CDR3 reads CASSLLSLGAARRETQYF. CDR3 bases: TGTGCCAGCAGTTTACTCTCCCTGGGGGCCGCGCGGAGAGAGACCCAGTACTTC.